Listed here are 27 T cell receptor beta chains from one sample, sequenced in a study of cytomegalovirus exposure and HLA in healthy donors. Use of 60 Vbeta and 13 Jbeta primers characterized the PCR. Using immunoSEQ multiplex PCR, the repertoire was profiled, and TCRdb retains in-frame clones only, with some absent. The table lists roughly 110,000 clones, roughly 72% of them singletons, with about 8% in the top ten. The sample comprised PBMCs. The receptors come from a man aged 30 to 45 in good health and CMV-seronegative.

The rearrangement joins TRBV9 to TRBJ2-7, with 12 bases identical to TRBD1. From germline, CDR1 is SGDLS and CDR2 YYNGEE. The CDR3 covers 14 residues. V was pared by 2 bases and J by 5 bases, with 2 bases of the junction left unmatched. CDR3 nucleotides: TGTGCCAGCAGCGTGGGACAGGGGGCTAACGAGCAGTACTTC. Translating gives CASSVGQGANEQYF.

In the case of this clone: One end of the junction fails to match germline, which may point to a read error. This chain links TRBV28 with TRBJ1-2; D is ambiguous. The CDR3 extends over 12 amino acids. Germline V gene data show CDR1 as MDHEN and CDR2 as SYDVKM. This CDR3 reads CASRQSNHGYTF. The CDR3 bases are TGTGCCAGCAGACAGTCTAACCATGGCTACACCTTC.

This chain joins TRBV27 and TRBJ2-5, with 12 bases identical to TRBD1. The J call is uncertain, as TRBJ2-7 better fits the DNA end. The CDR3 runs 17 residues. Germline loops: CDR1 MNHEY, CDR2 SMNVEV (reference sequence). CDR3 residues: CASTPGQGALSSYEQYF. The CDR3 DNA reads as TGTGCCAGCACGCCGGGACAGGGGGCTTTGAGCTCCTACGAGCAGTACTTC.

Only a few counts were recorded for this clone. The V and J genes are TRBV30 and TRBJ2-1; 7 nucleotides align to TRBD2. Germline values: CDR1 GTSNPN, CDR2 SVGIG (reference sequence). J gave up 6 bases and V 0 bases, and 11 bases lay outside the gene matches. The CDR3 loop spans 16 amino acids. The chain's CDR3 is CAWSVSRAGRFNEQFF. Written as DNA, the CDR3 is TGTGCCTGGAGTGTATCCCGAGCGGGGCGCTTCAATGAGCAGTTCTTC. Using reference TRBV30 and TRBJ2-1 for the parts outside the CDR3, the full variable domain is SQTIHQWPATLVQPVGSPLSLECTVEGTSNPNLYWYRQAAGRGLQLLFYSVGIGQISSEVPQNLSASRPQDRQFILSSKKLLLSDSGFYLCAWSVSRAGRFNEQFFGPGTRLTVL.

V usage is TRBV7-9 and J usage is TRBJ1-2, with a possible D match to TRBD1 (6 bases). Trimming removed 1 base from V and 7 bases from J, with 13 bases in between. Germline CDR1 SEHNR, CDR2 FQNEAQ (reference sequence). CDR3 size: 14 residues. CDR3 DNA sequence: TGTGCCAGCAGCTTAGAGGTACAGGGCGGTGGCTACACCTTC. Amino acid sequence: CASSLEVQGGGYTF.

V usage is TRBV28 and J usage is TRBJ1-1, with TRBD1 matching 12 bases. Germline lookup yields CDR1 MDHEN and CDR2 SYDVKM. CDR3 length: 15 residues. The V and J ends lost 5 bases and 4 bases, in that order; junction bases with no gene match: 5. This CDR3 reads CASSPGQGARTEAFF. Here the CDR3 DNA reads TGTGCCAGCAGTCCGGGACAGGGGGCACGCACTGAAGCTTTCTTT.

This clone was picked up a small number of times. This sequence joins TRBV5-6 and TRBJ2-7, with 8 bases that match TRBD1. V dropped 4 bases and J dropped 5; count of bases not matched to a gene: 11. The CDR3 is 15 residues long. The V gene's germline CDR1 is SGHDT and CDR2 YYEEEE. The CDR3 sequence is CASSHPRDRSHEQYF. The CDR3 bases are TGTGCCAGCAGCCATCCACGGGACAGGTCCCACGAGCAGTACTTC.

This clone occurred a few times. The chain has TRBV30 and TRBJ1-5; D is perhaps TRBD1 (5 bases). The V end was cut by 5 bases, the J end by 4 bases, with 12 bases between. The CDR3 runs to 13 residues. Germline CDR1 reads GTSNPN; CDR2 reads SVGIG (reference sequence). Written as DNA, the CDR3 is TGTGCCTGGCCCCCGACAGAGAATCAGCCCCAGCATTTT. It codes for CAWPPTENQPQHF. The full variable domain, rest sourced from reference TRBV30 and TRBJ1-5, is SQTIHQWPATLVQPVGSPLSLECTVEGTSNPNLYWYRQAAGRGLQLLFYSVGIGQISSEVPQNLSASRPQDRQFILSSKKLLLSDSGFYLCAWPPTENQPQHFGDGTRLSIL.

The chain links TRBV4-1 to TRBJ2-7; 8 nucleotides match TRBD1. The CDR3 loop spans 15 amino acids. Germline V gives CDR1 MGHRA, CDR2 YSYEKL. Trimming removed 0 bases from V and 2 bases from J; junction bases left unmatched: 3. CDR3 DNA: TGCGCCAGCAGCCAAGAGGACAGGGAAACCTACGAGCAGTACTTC. Translation gives CASSQEDRETYEQYF.

The rearrangement uses TRBV4-2 and TRBJ1-5, with a tentative D call TRBD1 (6 bases). The germline gives CDR1 LGHNA, CDR2 YNFKEQ. The CDR3 is 14 residues long. The ends were cut back, 3 bases at V and 12 bases at J, with 18 bases in the middle. The DNA of the CDR3 is TGTGCCAGCAGCCAGTTCCTGGCAGGGACAAGCCAGCATTTT. It codes for CASSQFLAGTSQHF.

V is TRBV19 and J is TRBJ2-3; a weak D match, TRBD2 (5 bases). The CDR3 is 14 residues long. The germline V and J ends were trimmed by 4 bases and 6 bases, with 14 bases remaining between them. Germline V gives CDR1 LNHDA, CDR2 SQIVND (reference sequence). In nucleotides, the CDR3 is TGTGCCAGTAGTACCCCCGGGGAAACGGATACGCAGTATTTT. Amino acids: CASSTPGETDTQYF.

As DNA, the CDR3 is TGTGCCAGCAGCTTAGTTTCGGGACTGAGCTACGAGCAGTACTTC. It specifies CASSLVSGLSYEQYF. The rearrangement uses TRBV7-9 and TRBJ2-7; the D gene is possibly TRBD2 (6 bases). Trimming stripped 1 base from V and 3 bases from J, with 13 bases between. The germline V gene has CDR1 SEHNR and CDR2 FQNEAQ (reference sequence). CDR3 length equals 15 residues.

This chain uses TRBV6-1 with TRBJ1-5; 9 bases align to TRBD1. Germline CDR1 reads MNHNS; CDR2 reads SASEGT. After removal of 3 bases from V and 0 bases from J, the junction contained 9 bases not matched to a gene. The CDR3 totals 18 residues. The CDR3 protein is CASSDRAGTGFSNQPQHF. In DNA, the CDR3 is TGTGCCAGCAGTGACCGCGCCGGGACAGGGTTTAGCAATCAGCCCCAGCATTTT.

The chain joins TRBV28 to TRBJ2-7, with D possibly being TRBD1 (6 bases). The germline V gene has CDR1 MDHEN and CDR2 SYDVKM. CDR3 length: 17 amino acids. V was pared by 3 bases and J by 0 bases, with 18 bases between. The CDR3 spells CASSFTPGQKSSYEQYF. The CDR3 nucleotides read TGTGCCAGCAGTTTTACCCCAGGACAGAAAAGCTCCTACGAGCAGTACTTC.

The chain uses TRBV7-7 and TRBJ1-2, with D hard to call. This CDR3 spans 14 amino acids. Germline-derived CDR1 and CDR2 are SSHAT and FNYEAQ (reference sequence). V was trimmed by 0 bases and J by 0 bases, leaving 5 bases between them. Written as DNA, the CDR3 is TGTGCCAGCAGCTTAGCTCTTTCTAACTATGGCTACACCTTC. Protein product: CASSLALSNYGYTF.

The gene calls are TRBV27 and TRBJ2-5, with D tentatively TRBD1 (8 bases). With the DNA end fitting TRBJ2-7 better, the J assignment may be wrong. The germline gives CDR1 MNHEY, CDR2 SMNVEV (reference sequence). The CDR3 covers 15 residues. CDR3 residues: CASSLTGEGTYEQYF. For the CDR3, the DNA is TGTGCCAGCAGCTTGACAGGGGAGGGCACCTACGAGCAGTACTTC.

CDR3 nucleotides: TGTGCCAGCGGTAATTCTTGGGCTAGCGGCAACAATGAGCAGTTCTTC. It yields the protein CASGNSWASGNNEQFF. This chain joins TRBV27 and TRBJ2-1, with 7 bases that match TRBD2. The CDR3 consists of 16 residues. The junction had 15 bases not matched to a gene; V was cut back by 8 bases and J by 5 bases. Germline loops: CDR1 MNHEY, CDR2 SMNVEV (reference sequence).

This rearrangement joins TRBV19 to TRBJ2-1; 13 nucleotides line up with TRBD2. V lost 4 bases, J lost 5 bases, and 2 bases stayed unmatched. CDR3 length: 15 residues. Looked up from germline, CDR1 is LNHDA and CDR2 is SQIVND (reference sequence). In nucleotides, the CDR3 is TGTGCCAGTAGTACGGGACTAGCGGGGAACAATGAGCAGTTCTTC. It codes for CASSTGLAGNNEQFF.

The chain employs TRBV7-9 and TRBJ2-3, with 9 bases aligning to TRBD2. Per the germline V gene, CDR1 is SEHNR and CDR2 is FQNEAQ (reference sequence). The CDR3 has 14 amino acids. The V gene end was trimmed by 3 bases and the J gene end by 4 bases; junction bases not matched to a gene: 2. The CDR3 region is CASSLEREADTQYF. The CDR3 DNA sequence: TGTGCCAGCAGCTTGGAGCGGGAGGCAGATACGCAGTATTTT. The variable domain in full, completed from reference TRBV7-9 and TRBJ2-3, reads DTGVSQNPRHKITKRGQNVTFRCDPISEHNRLYWYRQTLGQGPEFLTYFQNEAQLEKSRLLSDRFSAERPKGSFSTLEIQRTEQGDSAMYLCASSLEREADTQYFGPGTRLTVL.

This rearrangement joins TRBV2 to TRBJ1-1; 7 positions agree with TRBD1. CDR3 length equals 12 residues. The germline V gene has CDR1 SNHLY and CDR2 FYNNEI. J lost 14 bases, V lost 5 bases, and 11 bases had no gene match. CDR3 sequence (DNA): TGTGCCAGCAGTCGTACGACAGGGCGCCGCTTCTTT. It codes for CASSRTTGRRFF.

The chain is built from TRBV19 and TRBJ2-1, with 7 bases identical to TRBD2. The germline V gene encodes CDR1 LNHDA and CDR2 SQIVND (reference sequence). There are 16 residues in the CDR3. With 7 bases clipped from V and 0 bases from J, the junction kept 9 bases outside the gene matches. The CDR3 sequence is CASKSLGGSSYNEQFF. The CDR3 DNA follows: TGTGCCAGTAAATCCTTGGGCGGGAGCTCCTACAATGAGCAGTTCTTC. Filled out from reference TRBV19 and TRBJ2-1, the complete variable domain reads DGGITQSPKYLFRKEGQNVTLSCEQNLNHDAMYWYRQDPGQGLRLIYYSQIVNDFQKGDIAEGYSVSREKKESFPLTVTSAQKNPTAFYLCASKSLGGSSYNEQFFGPGTRLTVL.

The V call is TRBV11-3, the J call TRBJ2-3; 9 bases fit TRBD1. The CDR3 length is 16 residues. J lost 0 bases, V lost 5 bases, and 6 bases had no gene match. Germline CDR1 and CDR2: SGHNT and YENEEA. The CDR3 coding sequence is TGTGCCAGCAGCAGCAGGACAGGGGCTAGCACAGATACGCAGTATTTT. Protein sequence: CASSSRTGASTDTQYF. Full variable domain (missing parts from reference TRBV11-3 and TRBJ2-3): EAGVVQSPRYKIIEKKQPVAFWCNPISGHNTLYWYLQNLGQGPELLIRYENEEAVDDSQLPKDRFSAERLKGVDSTLKIQPAELGDSAVYLCASSSRTGASTDTQYFGPGTRLTVL.

This chain connects TRBV5-1 to TRBJ1-3; D gene ambiguous. Germline CDR1 and CDR2: SGHRS and YFSETQ. With 4 bases removed from V and 0 bases from J, the gap between germline ends came to 11 bases. This CDR3 region has 15 residues. The CDR3 spells CASSAGEASGNTIYF. The CDR3 coding sequence is TGCGCCAGCAGCGCGGGCGAGGCCTCTGGAAACACCATATATTTT. Combining the CDR3 with reference TRBV5-1 and TRBJ1-3 gives the whole variable domain KAGVTQTPRYLIKTRGQQVTLSCSPISGHRSVSWYQQTPGQGLQFLFEYFSETQRNKGNFPGRFSGRQFSNSRSEMNVSTLELGDSALYLCASSAGEASGNTIYFGEGSWLTVV.

The CDR3 sequence: CAWSDSGTSASRTQYF. The CDR3 DNA sequence: TGTGCCTGGAGTGACTCCGGGACTAGCGCTTCGCGGACCCAGTACTTC. J is TRBJ2-5 and V is TRBV30; 10 nucleotides match TRBD2. The junction had 12 bases not matched to a gene; V was cut back by 1 base and J by 7 bases. Germline CDR1 reads GTSNPN; CDR2 reads SVGIG (reference sequence). The CDR3 is 16 residues long.

The chain couples TRBV11-3 to TRBJ2-7; possibly TRBD2 for D (5 bases). V was trimmed by 3 bases and J by 2 bases, leaving 8 bases between them. Looked up from germline, CDR1 is SGHNT and CDR2 is YENEEA. This CDR3 has 13 amino acids. CDR3 nucleotides: TGTGCCAGCAGCTTGACCGGGACCTACGAGCAGTACTTC. It is translated as CASSLTGTYEQYF.

This sequence joins TRBV30 and TRBJ2-2, with D tentatively TRBD1 (6 bases). Trimming removed 3 bases from V and 5 bases from J, with 19 bases in between. From germline, CDR1 is GTSNPN and CDR2 SVGIG (reference sequence). The CDR3 contains 16 residues. The CDR3 sequence: CAWREQGSQGTGELFF. The CDR3 DNA is TGTGCCTGGAGAGAACAGGGTTCCCAGGGAACCGGGGAGCTGTTTTTT.

A few counts support this clone. The chain links TRBV7-7 to TRBJ2-5; weak D call: TRBD1 (5 bases). This CDR3 has 14 amino acids. V lost 2 bases and J lost 3, with 10 bases in between. Germline V CDR1 and CDR2: SSHAT, FNYEAQ (reference sequence). The CDR3 DNA is TGTGCCAGCAGCTTATACGGCAGGGAAGAGACCCAGTACTTC. Protein sequence: CASSLYGREETQYF.